This TCR beta chain emerged from a study of early T cells in non-severe SARS-CoV-2 infection. Looking at the study overall: It was bulk RNA from unsorted whole blood that was sequenced, and the chains were unpaired.

Germline CDR1 and CDR2: SGHRS and YFSETQ. The CDR3 length is 15 residues. V was cut by 0 bases and J by 5 bases, with 14 bases left in between. Details on this clonotype: Antigen: not known.

Attachment of unique molecular identifiers to individual cDNA molecules was performed. In TCRdb, the 5' RACE reads were re-called with MiXCR into one record per CDR3 protein. Of over 50,000 distinct CDR3 sequences listed, roughly 12% are singletons. Study outcomes and limitations: VDJdb matching skewed toward anti-spike CD8 responses, missing private and CD4 specificities.

The chain combines TRBV5-1 with TRBJ1-1, with a tentative D call TRBD1 (5 bases). Specimen: whole blood. The clonotype comes from an adult who was a healthcare worker with PCR-confirmed SARS-CoV-2 infection or an uninfected control (not recorded which). For the CDR3, the DNA is TGCGCCAGCAGCTTGGGAGGGACCGGGGGTACTGAAGCTTTCTTT. Translated: CASSLGGTGGTEAFF. The variable domain in full, with the rest retrieved from reference TRBV5-1 and TRBJ1-1, is KAGVTQTPRYLIKTRGQQVTLSCSPISGHRSVSWYQQTPGQGLQFLFEYFSETQRNKGNFPGRFSGRQFSNSRSEMNVSTLELGDSALYLCASSLGGTGGTEAFFGQGTRLTVV.